Presented here are 20 T cell receptor beta chains from one specimen sequenced in a study of OX40 agonist ivuxolimab in advanced cancers. Using immunoSEQ multiplex PCR, the repertoire was profiled, and TCRdb retains in-frame clones only, with some absent. The top ten hold 1% of the sample, which has some 140,000 clones, roughly 91% seen once. Sequencing used CD4+ or CD8+ T cells sorted from blood, obtained in a trial of the OX40 agonist ivuxolimab. The receptors were gathered from an adult with an advanced solid tumor such as melanoma, head and neck, liver or kidney cancer.

This chain connects TRBV7-2 to TRBJ2-7; D may be TRBD1 (5 bases). In germline, CDR1 is SGHTA, CDR2 FQGNSA. With 3 bases removed from V and 3 bases from J, the gap between germline ends came to 12 bases. The CDR3 runs to 14 residues. CDR3 nucleotide sequence: TGTGCCAGCAGCTTGCGACAGACTCACTACGAGCAGTACTTC. Encoded protein: CASSLRQTHYEQYF.

This chain uses TRBV28 with TRBJ2-3; D not certain. The CDR3 is 12 residues long. Trimming took off 5 bases at V and 7 bases at J, with 10 bases between the two ends. The germline V gene encodes CDR1 MDHEN and CDR2 SYDVKM. As DNA, the CDR3 is TGTGCCAGCAGTGGGGTCGGTTATACGCAGTATTTT. This translates into CASSGVGYTQYF.

The rearrangement links TRBV5-1 to TRBJ2-7; 8 bases map to TRBD1. Germline V lookup: CDR1 SGHRS, CDR2 YFSETQ. The V segment lost 0 bases and the J segment 6 bases; nucleotides outside the gene matches: 5. This CDR3 spans 14 amino acids. CDR3 amino acids: CASSLAGQGREQYF. The CDR3 bases are TGCGCCAGCAGCTTGGCAGGACAGGGTCGCGAGCAGTACTTC.

J is TRBJ2-1 and V is TRBV10-2, with D perhaps matching TRBD2 (5 bases). Germline V gives CDR1 WSHSY, CDR2 SAAADI. CDR3 size: 13 residues. Trimming removed 6 bases at V and 10 bases at J, with 16 bases between. The CDR3 region is CASSLRLDSEQFF. CDR3 bases: TGCGCCAGCAGCCTCCGACTGGACTCGGAGCAGTTCTTC.

The chain links TRBV11-2 to TRBJ2-1; TRBD2 is a possible D gene (6 bases). Germline CDR1 SGHAT, CDR2 FQNNGV. The V end was cut by 2 bases, the J end by 6 bases, with 8 bases between. The CDR3 is 13 residues long. The CDR3 sequence is CASSLRLGNEQFF. The CDR3 nucleotides read TGTGCCAGCAGCTTAAGACTAGGCAATGAGCAGTTCTTC.

V gene TRBV7-3 combines with J gene TRBJ2-7; D call uncertain. Per the germline V gene, CDR1 is SGHTA and CDR2 is FQGTGA. The V end lost 6 bases, the J end lost 0 bases, and 12 bases lay between the germline ends. The CDR3 is 14 amino acids. The CDR3 loop reads CASRPPSTSYEQYF. In DNA, the CDR3 is TGTGCCAGCAGACCCCCCAGTACCTCCTACGAGCAGTACTTC.

The chain couples TRBV5-5 to TRBJ2-3; D ambiguous. CDR1 and CDR2 (germline): SGHKS, YYEKEE (reference sequence). The CDR3 spans 16 residues. V lost 0 bases, J lost 0 bases, and 11 bases lay in between. CDR3 in DNA: TGTGCCAGCAGCTTGGTAGCACCCGCTAGCACAGATACGCAGTATTTT. Translation: CASSLVAPASTDTQYF.

The chain carries TRBV2 and TRBJ1-2, with 9 bases aligning to TRBD1. V trimming: 3 bases; J trimming: 2 bases; junction bases outside the gene matches: 4. The CDR3 extends over 15 amino acids. Germline loops: CDR1 SNHLY, CDR2 FYNNEI. This CDR3 reads CASSERDRGNYGYTF. The CDR3 DNA is TGTGCCAGCAGTGAGAGAGACAGGGGGAACTATGGCTACACCTTC.

The chain is built from TRBV5-4 and TRBJ2-6; D might be TRBD2 (5 bases). V dropped 1 base and J dropped 4 bases, with 12 bases sitting between them. Germline V gene sequence: CDR1 SGHNT, CDR2 YYREEE (reference sequence). This CDR3 spans 16 amino acids. The CDR3 DNA reads as TGTGCCAGCAGCTTGATGGGGAGCACCGGGGCCAACGTCCTGACTTTC. Protein product: CASSLMGSTGANVLTF.

V is TRBV5-1 and J is TRBJ2-2; D is unclear. The CDR3 totals 15 residues. V lost 1 base and J lost 0, with 7 bases in between. Germline V CDR1 and CDR2: SGHRS, YFSETQ. The CDR3 is CASSLLLANTGELFF. CDR3 nucleotides: TGCGCCAGCAGCTTGCTGTTAGCGAACACCGGGGAGCTGTTTTTT.

The chain couples TRBV27 to TRBJ1-1; TRBD1 aligns across 8 bases. The germline V gene encodes CDR1 MNHEY and CDR2 SMNVEV (reference sequence). The CDR3 covers 15 residues. V dropped 5 bases and J dropped 1; count of bases not matched to a gene: 6. CDR3 residues: CASSGQGAANTEAFF. DNA of the CDR3: TGTGCCAGCAGTGGGCAGGGGGCCGCGAACACTGAAGCTTTCTTT.

A word on this clone: At one of its ends the junction is not consistent with the germline gene, which may arise from a read error. This rearrangement joins TRBV7-7 to TRBJ2-2; 8 nucleotides align to TRBD2. CDR3 length: 15 residues. In germline, CDR1 is SSHAT, CDR2 FNYEAQ (reference sequence). The CDR3 loop is CASSFSLAGTGELFF. CDR3 DNA sequence: TGTGCTAGCAGCTTTAGCCTAGCGGGCACCGGGGAGCTGTTTTTT. Full variable domain (outside the CDR3, taken from reference TRBV7-7 and TRBJ2-2): GAGVSQSPRYKVTKRGQDVTLRCDPISSHATLYWYQQALGQGPEFLTYFNYEAQPDKSGLPSDRFSAERPEGSISTLTIQRTEQRDSAMYRCASSFSLAGTGELFFGEGSRLTVL.

The chain carries TRBV9 and TRBJ2-7, with no clear D. V was shortened by 4 bases and J by 5 bases, with 16 bases between the two germline ends. The CDR3 has 14 amino acids. Per the germline V gene, CDR1 is SGDLS and CDR2 is YYNGEE. The CDR3 loop reads CASSFTWTADEQYF. Written as DNA, the CDR3 is TGTGCCAGCAGCTTCACCTGGACCGCCGACGAGCAGTACTTC.

Here the CDR3 DNA reads TGTGCCAGTAGCCTCGGGACAGGGACCTCCGAGCAGTACTTC. Protein product: CASSLGTGTSEQYF. The chain carries TRBV19 and TRBJ2-7; TRBD1 agrees at 9 bases. CDR1 and CDR2 (germline): LNHDA, SQIVND (reference sequence). The CDR3 spans 14 residues. J gave up 6 bases and V 6 bases, and 9 bases lay outside the gene matches.

V gene TRBV5-1 combines with J gene TRBJ1-1; no clear D. V gave up 0 bases and J gave up 0 bases, with 3 bases separating them. The CDR3 is made up of 13 amino acids. Germline V gives CDR1 SGHRS, CDR2 YFSETQ. The CDR3 DNA reads TGCGCCAGCAGCTTGGGGGTGAACACTGAAGCTTTCTTT. It is translated as CASSLGVNTEAFF.

V usage is TRBV9 and J usage is TRBJ2-3, with TRBD2 identical over 11 bases. V shed 0 bases and J 2 bases; nucleotides not matched to a gene: 2. The germline CDR1 and CDR2 sequences are SGDLS and YYNGEE. The CDR3 spans 16 residues. The CDR3 nucleotides read TGTGCCAGCAGCGTAGCTAGCGGGAGGAACACAGATACGCAGTATTTT. It codes for CASSVASGRNTDTQYF.

This clone is a singleton in its sample. This sequence joins TRBV5-1 and TRBJ1-4; D remains ambiguous. CDR3 size: 14 residues. Germline V gives CDR1 SGHRS, CDR2 YFSETQ. The V gene lost 2 bases and the J gene lost 8 bases, with 13 bases spanning the gap. The CDR3 DNA sequence: TGCGCCAGCAGCTTTGGTTATGTTAAGGAAAAACTGTTTTTT. It codes for CASSFGYVKEKLFF.

The chain carries TRBV19 and TRBJ2-1, with 7 bases matching TRBD2. The CDR3 runs to 17 residues. V trimming: 5 bases; J trimming: 4 bases; junction bases outside the gene matches: 14. CDR1 is LNHDA, CDR2 SQIVND, per germline (reference sequence). CDR3 loop: CASSPSGGWGVYNEQFF. In nucleotides, the CDR3 is TGTGCCAGTAGTCCATCCGGGGGGTGGGGTGTTTACAATGAGCAGTTCTTC.

This clone was counted a few times. The chain combines TRBV19 with TRBJ2-5; 8 nucleotides line up with TRBD2. The CDR3 covers 14 residues. Germline loops: CDR1 LNHDA, CDR2 SQIVND (reference sequence). The trim removed 9 bases at V and 3 bases at J, leaving 9 bases unmatched. The CDR3, as DNA: TGTGCCAGACGGGCGACTAGCGTTGAAGAGACCCAGTACTTC. Its translation is CARRATSVEETQYF.

The V call is TRBV7-2, the J call TRBJ1-6; possible D gene TRBD1, 6 bases. The CDR3 length is 16 residues. Germline V CDR1 and CDR2: SGHTA, FQGNSA. V lost 3 bases and J 7 bases, leaving 16 bases between the germline ends. The CDR3 protein is CASSLAGGVRNSPLHF. DNA of the CDR3: TGTGCCAGCAGCTTGGCGGGGGGCGTACGGAATTCACCCCTCCACTTT.